The 5 T cell receptor beta chains presented below share a single source sample, sequenced in a study of T cell responses to AZD1222 COVID-19 vaccine. TCRdb's copy holds only in-frame clones and misses some; the assay was immunoSEQ multiplex PCR. There are 150,000 to 200,000 clones in the sample; about nine tenths occur only once, and 6.1% lies in the top ten. The sequenced sample was peripheral blood, obtained on day 0 of AZD1222 vaccination. These receptors were taken from an adult in good health.

This clone was recorded once. The chain uses TRBV19 and TRBJ1-1; tentative D call: TRBD1 (5 bases). Trimming left V 2 bases short and J 5 bases short, with 15 bases between. The CDR3 totals 15 residues. Germline CDR1 reads LNHDA; CDR2 reads SQIVND (reference sequence). CDR3 in amino acids: CASSISWQGETEAFF. CDR3 sequence (DNA): TGTGCCAGTAGTATATCCTGGCAGGGCGAGACTGAAGCTTTCTTT.

The chain recombines TRBV11-3 with TRBJ1-4; D may be TRBD1 (6 bases). The germline V gene encodes CDR1 SGHNT and CDR2 YENEEA. This CDR3 spans 16 amino acids. V lost 1 base to trimming and J lost 7 bases, with 16 bases between them. The CDR3, as DNA: TGTGCCAGCAGCTTAGTACAGGGACGTTGGGGTGAAAAACTGTTTTTT. Amino acid sequence: CASSLVQGRWGEKLFF. The full variable domain, rest sourced from reference TRBV11-3 and TRBJ1-4, is EAGVVQSPRYKIIEKKQPVAFWCNPISGHNTLYWYLQNLGQGPELLIRYENEEAVDDSQLPKDRFSAERLKGVDSTLKIQPAELGDSAVYLCASSLVQGRWGEKLFFGSGTQLSVL.

The chain employs TRBV7-9 and TRBJ2-6; 7 bases are a match to TRBD1. V lost 4 bases, J lost 4 bases, and 4 bases stayed unmatched. Germline assignment: CDR1 SEHNR and CDR2 FQNEAQ (reference sequence). The CDR3 covers 15 residues. DNA of the CDR3: TGTGCCAGCAGCTCGACAGGGCCCGGGGCCAACGTCCTGACTTTC. This translates into CASSSTGPGANVLTF. Full variable domain (missing parts from reference TRBV7-9 and TRBJ2-6): DTGVSQNPRHKITKRGQNVTFRCDPISEHNRLYWYRQTLGQGPEFLTYFQNEAQLEKSRLLSDRFSAERPKGSFSTLEIQRTEQGDSAMYLCASSSTGPGANVLTFGAGSRLTVL.

The chain joins TRBV28 to TRBJ2-2, with 10 bases that match TRBD2. The CDR3 totals 14 residues. J was trimmed by 6 bases and V by 6 bases; bases with no gene match: 4. The V gene's germline CDR1 is MDHEN and CDR2 SYDVKM. CDR3 loop: CASRSGGGSGELFF. The CDR3 bases are TGTGCCAGCAGGAGCGGGGGGGGCTCCGGGGAGCTGTTTTTT. Variable domain in full (rest from reference TRBV28 and TRBJ2-2): DVKVTQSSRYLVKRTGEKVFLECVQDMDHENMFWYRQDPGLGLRLIYFSYDVKMKEKGDIPEGYSVSREKKERFSLILESASTNQTSMYLCASRSGGGSGELFFGEGSRLTVL.

The chain employs TRBV5-1 and TRBJ2-3, with D perhaps matching TRBD1 (6 bases). The CDR3 loop spans 15 amino acids. CDR1 and CDR2 (germline): SGHRS, YFSETQ. The V gene lost 4 bases and the J gene lost 4 bases, with 16 bases spanning the gap. CDR3 residues: CASSPGPSGADTQYF. DNA for the CDR3: TGCGCCAGCAGCCCCGGGCCCTCAGGGGCAGATACGCAGTATTTT.